This is a list of T cell receptor beta chains from one sample in a study of identical twins. TCRdb re-analysed the 5' RACE reads in MiXCR, keeping a single row per CDR3 protein. The sample comprises around 450,000 distinct CDR3 sequences, 14% of which are singletons, and roughly 0.5% rests with the top ten. These sequences were also reported in another study, on yellow fever vaccine responses in identical twins.

The sample consisted of CD4+ T cells sorted from blood. The receptors stem from a woman younger than 30 in good health. Each CDR3 is given with its conserved first and last residue. The order of the fields is clone size, J gene, V gene, D gene, CDR3 protein, CDR3 DNA. A D gene is named only where the DNA matches it firmly. Size is omitted from some rows. Given values are once, few, many or a class for expanded clones.

>.|TRBJ2-7|TRBV29-1|TRBD1
CSGRQGNYEQYF
TGCAGCGGGAGACAGGGAAACTACGAGCAGTACTTC
>few|TRBJ1-1|TRBV5-1|.
CASSLSSEPNTEAFF
TGCGCCAGCAGCTTGAGTTCAGAGCCGAACACTGAAGCTTTCTTT
>few|TRBJ1-2|TRBV10-2|TRBD1
CASSGPRGGGNYGYTF
TGCGCCAGCAGTGGGCCCAGAGGGGGCGGTAACTATGGCTACACCTTC
>.|TRBJ2-7|TRBV12-3/TRBV12-4|TRBD1
CASRRERQGRDYEQYF
TGTGCCAGCAGACGGGAAAGACAGGGTAGGGACTACGAGCAGTACTTC
>.|TRBJ2-5|TRBV14|.
CASSPGQPKGETQYF
TGTGCCAGCAGCCCAGGGCAGCCCAAGGGGGAGACCCAGTACTTC
>many|TRBJ1-3|TRBV5-1|.
CASSLDGRNSGNTIYF
TGCGCCAGCAGCTTGGACGGACGGAATTCTGGAAACACCATATATTTT
>.|TRBJ2-1|TRBV7-9|TRBD2
CASSLKGLAADNEQFF
TGTGCCAGCAGCTTAAAGGGGCTAGCGGCTGACAATGAGCAGTTCTTC
>.|TRBJ2-7|TRBV3-1|.
CASSQERYEQYF
TGTGCCAGCAGCCAGGAACGCTACGAGCAGTACTTC
>.|TRBJ2-1|TRBV5-1|TRBD2
CASSLQRGDYNEQFF
TGCGCCAGCAGTCTCCAGCGGGGGGATTACAATGAGCAGTTCTTC
>few|TRBJ2-1|TRBV24-1|TRBD2
CATSDFSGGSYNEQFF
TGTGCCACCAGTGATTTCAGCGGGGGATCCTACAATGAGCAGTTCTTC
>.|TRBJ2-3|TRBV2|.
CATQGPSGGLWRSTDTQYF
TGTGCCACCCAGGGGCCTAGCGGAGGACTTTGGCGTAGCACAGATACGCAGTATTTT
>many|TRBJ2-7|TRBV12-3/TRBV12-4|.
CASSYTSLGYEQYF
TGTGCCAGCAGCTATACTAGCTTGGGCTACGAGCAGTACTTC
>few|TRBJ2-3|TRBV14|.
CASSQAGAGTDTQYF
TGTGCCAGCAGCCAAGCGGGGGCGGGCACAGATACGCAGTATTTT
>.|TRBJ2-7|TRBV15|.
CATSRGRYGSYEQYF
TGTGCCACCAGCAGAGGACGATACGGTTCCTACGAGCAGTACTTC
>.|TRBJ2-7|TRBV29-1|.
CSVNLGNEQYF
TGCAGCGTTAATCTAGGGAACGAGCAGTACTTC
>many|TRBJ2-2|TRBV5-1|TRBD1
CASTGQGNTGELFF
TGCGCCAGCACGGGACAGGGGAACACCGGGGAGCTGTTTTTT
>many|TRBJ2-1|TRBV29-1|TRBD1
CSVLGQGAYNEQFF
TGCAGCGTATTGGGACAGGGGGCGTACAATGAGCAGTTCTTC
>.|TRBJ1-6|TRBV12-3/TRBV12-4|TRBD1
CASSLVDRGHSPLHF
TGTGCCAGCAGTTTAGTGGACAGGGGGCATTCACCCCTCCACTTT